This is a list of T cell receptor beta chains from one sample in a study of siplizumab effects on memory and regulatory T cells. Produced via immunoSEQ multiplex PCR; TCRdb's table is partial and in-frame only. The sample lists roughly 100,000 clones, 85% to 95% occurring once. Source material: CD4+ T cells sorted from blood. These TCRs come from a human donor in good health. Each CDR3 is given with its conserved first and last residue. The D gene is left open where the match is weak. Clone size is not always given. Where it is, it says once, few, many or a class for expanded clones.

D gene	clone size	V gene	J gene	CDR3 protein	CDR3 DNA
.	.	TRBV6-5	TRBJ1-2	CASSFRQGFYGYTF	TGTGCCAGCAGTTTCCGGCAGGGATTCTATGGCTACACCTTC
.	.	TRBV20-1	TRBJ2-7	CSASPRYEQYF	TGCAGTGCTAGCCCCCGCTACGAGCAGTACTTC
.	.	TRBV10-3	TRBJ1-2	CAISESTQGHGYGYTF	TGTGCCATCAGTGAGTCGACCCAGGGTCATGGCTATGGCTACACCTTC
.	.	TRBV27	TRBJ1-2	CASRRQMGYGYTF	TGTGCCAGCAGAAGACAGATGGGCTATGGCTACACCTTC
.	.	TRBV6-1	TRBJ2-7	CASSEALGASYEQYF	TGTGCCAGCAGTGAAGCGTTAGGGGCCTCCTACGAGCAGTACTTC
TRBD1	.	TRBV5-3	TRBJ1-1	CARSLRTGGSETEAFF	TGTGCCAGAAGCTTGAGGACAGGGGGCAGTGAAACTGAAGCTTTCTTT
.	.	TRBV25-1	TRBJ1-3	CASSGRSSGNTIYF	TGTGCCAGCAGTGGTCGAAGCTCTGGAAACACCATATATTTT
TRBD2	.	TRBV7-9	TRBJ2-2	CASSLSGTYTGELFF	TGTGCCAGCAGCCTTAGCGGGACCTACACCGGGGAGCTGTTTTTT
TRBD1	.	TRBV4-1	TRBJ2-4	CASSPGQGNIQYF	TGCGCCAGCAGCCCGGGACAGGGAAACATTCAGTACTTC
TRBD2	.	TRBV10-3	TRBJ2-7	CAIRSHSGGLSYEQYF	TGTGCCATCAGATCACACAGCGGGGGGCTCTCCTACGAGCAGTACTTC
.	.	TRBV5-6	TRBJ1-6	CASSLSVGSYNSPLHF	TGTGCCAGCAGCTTGTCTGTGGGTAGCTATAATTCACCCCTCCACTTT
TRBD2	once	TRBV2	TRBJ2-5	CASSAGTSGRETQYF	TGTGCCAGCAGTGCGGGGACTAGCGGGCGTGAGACCCAGTACTTC
.	.	TRBV25-1	TRBJ1-5	CASSPRGLDSNQPQHF	TGTGCCAGCAGTCCCCGCGGTCTTGATAGCAATCAGCCCCAGCATTTT
TRBD1	.	TRBV6-6	TRBJ2-1	CASSKRQGARVEQFF	TGTGCCAGCAGTAAAAGACAGGGGGCCCGGGTTGAGCAGTTCTTC
.	.	TRBV6-6	TRBJ1-5	CASSYRDNQPQHF	TGTGCCAGCAGTTACCGGGACAATCAGCCCCAGCATTTT
TRBD2	.	TRBV18	TRBJ2-5	CASSPDGLASETQYF	TGTGCCAGCTCACCGGACGGACTAGCCTCCGAGACCCAGTACTTC
TRBD1	.	TRBV28	TRBJ1-4	CANQGAGNEKLFF	TGTGCCAATCAGGGGGCGGGTAATGAAAAACTGTTTTTT
.	.	TRBV7-9	TRBJ1-4	CASSLRQATNEKLFF	TGTGCCAGCAGCTTAAGACAGGCAACTAATGAAAAACTGTTTTTT
.	.	TRBV4-1	TRBJ1-1	CASSKGSRMNTEAFF	TGCGCCAGCAGCAAAGGGTCCAGAATGAACACTGAAGCTTTCTTT
TRBD2	.	TRBV5-4	TRBJ2-1	CASSLGGSGVYNEQFF	TGTGCCAGCAGCTTGGGGGGTAGCGGGGTCTACAATGAGCAGTTCTTC
TRBD1	.	TRBV2	TRBJ1-2	CASTTEEGAGYGYTF	TGTGCCAGCACGACCGAGGAGGGGGCAGGCTATGGCTACACCTTC
.	.	TRBV7-3	TRBJ2-3	CASSLSRGPTDTQYF	TGTGCCAGCAGCTTAAGTCGCGGGCCCACAGATACGCAGTATTTT
.	.	TRBV11-3	TRBJ2-7	CASSLVRDEQYF	TGTGCCAGCAGCTTAGTCCGGGACGAGCAGTACTTC
.	.	TRBV6-5	TRBJ1-4	CASSYSGRGEKLFF	TGTGCCAGCAGTTACTCGGGGAGGGGTGAAAAACTGTTTTTT
.	.	TRBV7-2	TRBJ1-1	CASSLDSDTEAFF	TGTGCCAGCAGCTTGGACAGCGACACTGAAGCTTTCTTT
TRBD1	.	TRBV19	TRBJ1-1	CATGTGGDRAFF	TGTGCCACCGGAACAGGGGGCGATCGGGCTTTCTTT
.	.	TRBV18	TRBJ2-1	CASSPFLDDEQFF	TGTGCCAGCTCACCGTTTCTGGACGATGAGCAGTTCTTC
.	.	TRBV10-3	TRBJ1-1	CAISEPYRGNTEAFF	TGTGCCATCAGTGAGCCTTATCGGGGGAACACTGAAGCTTTCTTT
.	.	TRBV18	TRBJ2-1	CASSPSGARRVEQFF	TGTGCCAGCTCACCATCGGGAGCTAGGCGGGTTGAGCAGTTCTTC
TRBD2	.	TRBV5-8	TRBJ2-2	CASSLGLAGATGELFF	TGTGCCAGCAGTTTAGGACTAGCGGGAGCCACCGGGGAGCTGTTTTTT
.	.	TRBV27	TRBJ2-7	CASSLNRLFYEQYF	TGTGCCAGCAGTTTAAACAGACTTTTCTACGAGCAGTACTTC
.	.	TRBV5-1	TRBJ1-3	CASSADGGNTIYF	TGCGCCAGCAGCGCGGACGGGGGAAACACCATATATTTT
.	.	TRBV5-4	TRBJ2-7	CASSSRVQATGEQYF	TGTGCCAGCAGCTCCCGGGTCCAAGCGACGGGCGAGCAGTACTTC
TRBD1	.	TRBV2	TRBJ1-5	CASREQGGFSNQPQHF	TGTGCCAGCAGGGAACAGGGGGGGTTTAGCAATCAGCCCCAGCATTTT
.	.	TRBV30	TRBJ2-7	CAWSGLGAGEQYF	TGTGCCTGGAGTGGTTTGGGGGCCGGGGAGCAGTACTTC
.	.	TRBV4-1	TRBJ2-1	CASSQVSGPNEQFF	TGCGCCAGCAGCCAAGTATCAGGGCCCAATGAGCAGTTCTTC
.	.	TRBV11-3	TRBJ2-7	CASSLEVRGYEQYF	TGTGCCAGCAGCTTAGAGGTCAGGGGCTACGAGCAGTACTTC
.	.	TRBV30	TRBJ2-5	CAWSVKGEETQYF	TGTGCCTGGAGTGTCAAGGGTGAAGAGACCCAGTACTTC
TRBD1	.	TRBV7-9	TRBJ1-1	CASSSRQGANTEAFF	TGTGCCAGCAGCTCCAGACAGGGGGCAAACACTGAAGCTTTCTTT
.	.	TRBV6-1	TRBJ2-1	CASTAGQVPNEQFF	TGTGCCAGCACCGCAGGGCAGGTCCCAAATGAGCAGTTCTTC
TRBD2	.	TRBV11-2	TRBJ2-3	CASNLAGGPTDTQYF	TGTGCCAGCAACCTAGCGGGAGGGCCCACAGATACGCAGTATTTT
TRBD2	.	TRBV4-2	TRBJ2-5	CASSLRTSGVETQYF	TGTGCCAGCAGCTTGCGGACTAGCGGGGTGGAGACCCAGTACTTC
TRBD1	.	TRBV2	TRBJ1-1	CASKAGGTTEAFF	TGTGCCAGCAAAGCAGGGGGGACCACTGAAGCTTTCTTT
.	.	TRBV15	TRBJ1-3	CATSRRVAGPSGNTIYF	TGTGCCACCAGCAGAAGGGTTGCAGGGCCCTCTGGAAACACCATATATTTT
TRBD2	.	TRBV19	TRBJ2-3	CASSIGSGTSGPVRF	TGTGCCAGTAGTATAGGATCCGGGACTAGCGGGCCAGTCCGTTTT
.	.	TRBV5-4	TRBJ2-7	CASSLGGDLPYEQYF	TGTGCCAGCAGCTTGGGTGGGGACCTACCCTACGAGCAGTACTTC
.	.	TRBV6-5	TRBJ2-1	CASSLTRFRVEQFF	TGTGCCAGCAGTCTAACTAGGTTTCGGGTTGAGCAGTTCTTC
.	.	TRBV30	TRBJ1-6	CAWSVLGSGSPLHF	TGTGCCTGGAGTGTACTGGGGAGCGGATCACCCCTCCACTTT
TRBD1	few	TRBV7-9	TRBJ1-6	CASGGTVYNSPLHF	TGTGCCAGCGGGGGGACAGTTTATAATTCACCCCTCCACTTT
TRBD1	.	TRBV6-5	TRBJ1-2	CASSYPGGYGYTF	TGTGCCAGCAGTTACCCAGGGGGTTACGGCTACACCTTC
TRBD1	.	TRBV6-1	TRBJ1-1	CASRDRQGRGTEAFF	TGTGCCAGCAGAGACCGACAGGGGAGGGGAACTGAAGCTTTCTTT
.	.	TRBV10-2	TRBJ1-6	CASTPAGGNSPLHF	TGCGCCAGCACCCCCGCAGGCGGTAATTCACCCCTCCACTTT
.	.	TRBV6-6	TRBJ2-4	CASSYSIIAKNIQYF	TGTGCCAGCAGTTACTCGATTATAGCCAAAAACATTCAGTACTTC
TRBD2	.	TRBV7-2	TRBJ2-1	CASSNGLAGLEQFF	TGTGCCAGCAGCAACGGACTAGCGGGACTCGAGCAGTTCTTC
TRBD2	.	TRBV5-6	TRBJ2-5	CASSWREGLETQYF	TGTGCCAGCAGCTGGCGGGAGGGCCTGGAGACCCAGTACTTC